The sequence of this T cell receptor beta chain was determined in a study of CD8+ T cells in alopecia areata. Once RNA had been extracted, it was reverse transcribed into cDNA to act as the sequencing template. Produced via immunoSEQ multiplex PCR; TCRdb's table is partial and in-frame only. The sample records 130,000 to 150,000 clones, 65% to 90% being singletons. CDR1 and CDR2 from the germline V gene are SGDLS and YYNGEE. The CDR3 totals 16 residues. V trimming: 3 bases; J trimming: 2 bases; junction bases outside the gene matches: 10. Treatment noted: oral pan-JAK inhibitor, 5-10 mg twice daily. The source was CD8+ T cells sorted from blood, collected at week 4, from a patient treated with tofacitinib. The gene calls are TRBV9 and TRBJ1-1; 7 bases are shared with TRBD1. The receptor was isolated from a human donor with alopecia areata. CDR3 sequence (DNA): TGTGCCAGCAGCGAGAATGAGGGACAGTCAAACACTGAAGCTTTCTTT. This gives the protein CASSENEGQSNTEAFF.